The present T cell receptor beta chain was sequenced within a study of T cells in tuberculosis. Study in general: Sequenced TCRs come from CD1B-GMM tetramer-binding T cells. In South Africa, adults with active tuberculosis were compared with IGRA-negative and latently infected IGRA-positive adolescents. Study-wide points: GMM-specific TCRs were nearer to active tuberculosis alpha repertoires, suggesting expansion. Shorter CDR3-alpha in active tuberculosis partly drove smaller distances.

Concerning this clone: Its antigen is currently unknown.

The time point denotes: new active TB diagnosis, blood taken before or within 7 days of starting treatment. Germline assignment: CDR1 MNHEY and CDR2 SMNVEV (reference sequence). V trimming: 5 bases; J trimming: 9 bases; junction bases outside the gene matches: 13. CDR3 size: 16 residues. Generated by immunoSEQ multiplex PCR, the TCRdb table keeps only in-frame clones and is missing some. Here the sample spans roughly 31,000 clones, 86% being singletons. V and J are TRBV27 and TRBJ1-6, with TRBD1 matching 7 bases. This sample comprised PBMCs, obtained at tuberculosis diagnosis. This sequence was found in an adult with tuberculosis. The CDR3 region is CASSLTGTLIGSPLHF. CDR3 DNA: TGTGCCAGCAGTCTGACAGGGACCCTTATTGGTTCACCCCTCCACTTT.